This T cell receptor (beta chain) came from a study of molecular identifiers for immune sequencing clone quantification. Regarding the study as a whole: Naive cells had under 1% of molecules in clones above 20 RNA copies, effectors over 99%.

In TCRdb, the PCR reads were re-called with MiXCR into one record per CDR3 protein. The repertoire holds some 650,000 distinct CDR3 sequences, about 20% seen once, with around 0.86% in the top ten. Naive CD8 sequencing libraries were generated from approximately 20,000 to 1,000,000 sorted cells, with 10%, 30% or 50% RNA as input. Trimming took 3 bases from V and 4 from J, leaving 6 bases between them. CDR3 length: 12 amino acids. The germline gives CDR1 SQVTM, CDR2 ANQGSEA. In its sample, this clonotype was seen many times. Its specificity is unknown. This chain uses TRBV29-1 with TRBJ2-2; a possible D gene is TRBD1 (5 bases). The sample consisted of naive CD8+ T cells from blood, with Jurkat cell RNA spiked in. Subset indicated: FACS-sorted CD8+CD4-CCR7+CD45RA+ naive T cells. This clonotype was obtained from a human donor in good health. Some libraries in this study had Jurkat cell RNA spiked in. CDR3 in amino acids: CSVDRGTGELFF. The CDR3, as DNA: TGCAGCGTTGATAGGGGCACCGGGGAGCTGTTTTTT.